This T cell receptor beta chain was recovered during a study of T cell responses to AZD1222 COVID-19 vaccine. Study in general: It was second doses at about 4 or about 12 weeks that were pooled.

This CDR3 comprises 16 residues. Trimming took 1 base from V and 7 from J, leaving 17 bases between them. In germline, CDR1 is MDHEN, CDR2 SYDVKM. Study results and limitations: Donors were largely white British and mainly female; clonal diversity was possibly underestimated. Only after the peak T cell response were repertoires sampled. Two AZD1222 administrations were followed by greater Spike-specific TCR breadth and depth.

This table comes from immunoSEQ multiplex PCR, and its TCRdb copy is limited to in-frame clones, with some not included. The sample carries roughly 160,000 clones, more than 70% recorded once. Concerning this clone: Its antigen is undetermined.

The source was peripheral blood, collected on day 0 of AZD1222 vaccination. The receptor was isolated from an adult in good health. V and J are TRBV28 and TRBJ1-5; D call uncertain. CDR3 sequence: CASSLFPDWLPQPQHF. CDR3 coding DNA: TGTGCCAGCAGTTTATTCCCAGATTGGCTGCCGCAGCCCCAGCATTTT.